A selection of T cell receptor beta chains follows, all from one sample in a study of CD8 T cells in ankylosing spondylitis. Each CDR3 protein gets one entry after TCRdb re-called the 5' RACE reads with MiXCR. This sample has roughly 230,000 distinct CDR3 sequences, with under 12% found just once. Sequencing was carried out using blood, either unsorted or a sorted T cell fraction (not recorded which). The source is a male donor with ankylosing spondylitis or in good health (not recorded which). Both conserved end residues are part of each CDR3. D genes are given only for firm matches. Clone size is stated in some rows and not others, as once, few, many or a class when expanded.

v_gene	j_gene	len	abundance	d_gene	CDR3aa	CDR3nt
TRBV10-3	TRBJ2-1	15	many	-	CAISESFGDPGEQFF	TGTGCCATCAGTGAGTCTTTCGGGGATCCGGGGGAGCAGTTCTTC
TRBV20-1	TRBJ1-4	12	-	TRBD1	CSSQGADEKLFF	TGCAGTTCCCAGGGGGCTGATGAAAAACTGTTTTTT
TRBV6-2/TRBV6-3	TRBJ1-1	14	many	-	CASSYTQSSTEAFF	TGTGCCAGCAGTTACACCCAAAGCAGCACTGAAGCTTTCTTT
TRBV20-1	TRBJ2-3	14	-	TRBD2	CSASSRGGPDTQYF	TGCAGTGCTAGTTCCCGGGGGGGCCCCGATACGCAGTATTTT
TRBV5-1	TRBJ2-5	15	many	TRBD1	CASSPQDRGRETQYF	TGCGCCAGCAGCCCTCAGGACAGGGGAAGAGAGACCCAGTACTTC
TRBV7-2	TRBJ1-5	12	many	-	CASSLDPWPQHF	TGTGCCAGCAGCTTAGACCCCTGGCCCCAGCATTTT
TRBV6-1	TRBJ1-3	12	many	-	CACQRNWNTIYF	TGTGCCTGCCAAAGGAACTGGAACACCATATATTTT
TRBV4-2	TRBJ1-2	16	many	-	CASSQEEGGGNYGYTF	TGTGCCAGCAGCCAAGAAGAGGGGGGCGGAAACTATGGCTACACCTTC
TRBV10-3	TRBJ1-2	13	many	-	CAINTGLEYGYTF	TGTGCCATCAACACAGGGCTGGAGTATGGCTACACCTTC
TRBV3-1	TRBJ2-5	15	many	-	CASSQDQPGTETQYF	TGTGCCAGCAGCCAAGATCAGCCGGGCACGGAGACCCAGTACTTC
TRBV5-1	TRBJ1-2	14	many	TRBD1	CASSPRTGSNGYTF	TGCGCCAGCAGCCCCCGGACAGGGTCCAATGGCTACACCTTC
TRBV12-3/TRBV12-4	TRBJ2-7	17	many	TRBD2	CASSLTSGGAISYEQYF	TGTGCCAGCAGCCTAACTAGCGGGGGGGCCATCTCCTACGAGCAGTACTTC
TRBV27	TRBJ2-1	16	few	-	CASSLVTGASYNEQFF	TGTGCCAGCAGTTTAGTCACGGGAGCCTCCTACAATGAGCAGTTCTTC
TRBV10-1	TRBJ1-3	15	many	-	CASSGTLDSGNTIYF	TGCGCCAGCAGCGGGACACTCGACTCTGGAAACACCATATATTTT
TRBV20-1	TRBJ2-3	12	many	-	CSSPRVTDTQYF	TGCAGCTCACCCCGGGTCACAGATACGCAGTATTTT
TRBV27	TRBJ2-7	15	-	TRBD2	CASSLLGGSSYEQYF	TGTGCCAGCAGTTTATTGGGCGGGAGCTCCTACGAGCAGTACTTC
TRBV20-1	TRBJ2-7	13	many	-	CSARRTIEHEQYF	TGCAGTGCTAGACGGACTATCGAACACGAGCAGTACTTC
TRBV6-1	TRBJ1-1	16	many	-	CASSERQYTGNTEAFF	TGTGCCAGCAGTGAAAGGCAATATACGGGGAACACTGAAGCTTTCTTT
TRBV5-1	TRBJ1-2	13	-	-	CASSLDRVWGYTF	TGCGCCAGCAGCTTGGACAGGGTATGGGGCTACACCTTC
TRBV11-2	TRBJ2-2	19	few	TRBD2	CASSESGTSGGTNTGELFF	TGTGCCAGCAGCGAATCCGGGACTAGCGGGGGTACCAACACCGGGGAGCTGTTTTTT
TRBV6-2/TRBV6-3	TRBJ2-7	14	-	-	CASSLRTEGHEQYF	TGTGCCAGCAGTTTACGGACAGAGGGACACGAGCAGTACTTC
TRBV24-1	TRBJ1-2	13	many	TRBD1	CATSDRTGYGYTF	TGTGCCACCAGTGATCGGACAGGCTATGGCTACACCTTC
TRBV4-2	TRBJ1-5	13	many	-	CASSQDSDQPQHF	TGTGCCAGCAGCCAAGACTCGGATCAGCCCCAGCATTTT
TRBV7-2	TRBJ2-7	14	-	-	CASSLESGTYEQYF	TGTGCCAGCAGCTTAGAAAGCGGTACCTACGAGCAGTACTTC
TRBV7-8	TRBJ1-4	12	many	-	CASGAVGEKLFF	TGTGCCAGCGGAGCCGTAGGTGAAAAACTGTTTTTT
TRBV7-2	TRBJ2-3	14	few	-	CASSLARRADTQYF	TGTGCCAGCAGCTTAGCCCGCCGGGCCGATACGCAGTATTTT
TRBV20-1	TRBJ2-3	16	-	TRBD2	CSARVGSGRNTDTQYF	TGCAGTGCTAGAGTGGGTAGCGGGAGAAACACAGATACGCAGTATTTT
TRBV5-1	TRBJ2-1	13	many	-	CASSLGLNNEQFF	TGCGCCAGCAGCCTCGGACTGAACAATGAGCAGTTCTTC
TRBV5-1	TRBJ1-2	15	many	TRBD1	CASSPGTATNYGYTF	TGCGCCAGCAGCCCAGGGACAGCCACTAACTATGGCTACACCTTC
TRBV7-2	TRBJ2-7	14	many	TRBD2	CASSFGGAGYEQYF	TGTGCCAGCAGCTTCGGGGGGGCCGGTTACGAGCAGTACTTC
TRBV7-6	TRBJ1-1	16	-	-	CASSLKSRGLNTEAFF	TGTGCCAGCAGCTTAAAGTCTCGAGGGTTGAACACTGAAGCTTTCTTT
TRBV4-1	TRBJ2-5	12	-	-	CASSQVKSSQYF	TGCGCCAGCAGCCAAGTTAAGTCGAGCCAGTACTTC
TRBV5-1	TRBJ2-7	12	few	-	CASSEGTYEQYF	TGCGCCAGCAGCGAAGGGACCTACGAGCAGTACTTC